This T cell receptor (beta chain) was observed in a study of brain T cells in children with intractable seizures. Broader study findings: Absence of clones before surgery may stem from lower sequencing depth.

Sequencing was limited to surgery cases with top T cell transcript signatures in brain tissue. Patients received at least one anti-epileptic drug before surgery. The CDR3 has 16 amino acids. V was clipped by 4 bases and J by 0 bases, with 14 bases between them. Germline lookup yields CDR1 SGHRS and CDR2 YFSETQ. Worth noting for this clone: The antigen is undetermined.

Using immunoSEQ multiplex PCR, the repertoire was profiled, and TCRdb retains in-frame clones only, with some absent. The table has approximately 40,000 clones, more than 80% seen once. The rearrangement joins TRBV5-1 to TRBJ2-4; tentatively, D is TRBD1 or TRBD2 (5 bases each). The source is a girl aged 2-10 years with tuberous sclerosis and intractable seizures. The sequenced sample was peripheral blood, obtained at surgery. The CDR3 DNA reads TGCGCCAGCAGCCCGGGACGGAGGCTAGCCAAAAACATTCAGTACTTC. Translating it yields CASSPGRRLAKNIQYF.